This T cell receptor (beta chain) was sequenced during a study of blood T cells in healthy people across ages. The length of the CDR3 is 13 residues. J lost 7 bases, V lost 5 bases, and 8 bases had no gene match. Germline CDR1 reads MGHDK; CDR2 reads SYGVNS. Details on this clonotype: This clone may be a read error of a much larger clone one base away.

The second PCR ran about 6 to 11 cycles with a sample-barcoded 5' primer and J-beta primers. In TCRdb, the 5' RACE reads were re-called with MiXCR into one record per CDR3 protein. This table has hundreds of thousands of distinct CDR3 sequences, about 47% appearing once. The sequencing sample was made of blood. The gene calls are TRBV25-1 and TRBJ2-7; 7 bases map to TRBD2. The TCR sequence derives from a man aged 80 or over in good health. The CDR3 region is CASSRRELGEQYF. Written as DNA, the CDR3 is TGTGCCAGCAGTAGGCGGGAGTTAGGTGAGCAGTACTTC.